In this sample, the clone carrying this T cell receptor (beta chain) turned up a few times. The antigen remains undetermined. The sample belongs to a study of Graves' ophthalmopathy and Graves' hyperthyroidism. Researchers turned away patients with other autoimmune diseases, uncontrolled infections, pregnancy or lactation. Notes on the study in general: A 13-signature model separated ophthalmopathy from stable hyperthyroidism, just over 85% sensitivity, approximately 84% specificity.

The authors amplified TCR beta CDR3 regions from RNA transcripts. Following a first-round RT-PCR that used HTBI primers, a second-round multiplex PCR was carried out. TCRdb independently ran MiXCR on the multiplex PCR reads; one entry per CDR3 protein. The sample lists around 1.1 million distinct CDR3 sequences; about 38% were seen once. This receptor was taken from an adult man with Graves' hyperthyroidism. The sequencing input was peripheral blood or thyroid tissue (not recorded which).

CDR3 protein: CASTATGGNNSPLHF. The CDR3 DNA follows: TGTGCCAGCACCGCGACAGGGGGAAATAATTCACCCCTCCACTTT. The chain employs TRBV12-3 or TRBV12-4 and TRBJ1-6; 9 bases map to TRBD1. CDR3 size: 15 residues. Trimming at V came to 7 bases and at J to 5 bases, leaving 6 bases not matched to a gene.